The 7 T cell receptor beta chains presented below share a single source sample, sequenced in a study of blood T cell repertoires in COVID-19. Sequenced by immunoSEQ multiplex PCR; TCRdb stores in-frame clones only, minus some. The table shows 24,000 or so clones, with over 75% occurring only once. Sequenced: peripheral blood. All receptors derive from a human donor in a cohort sampled during active COVID-19. The donor label of this sample is uncertain.

This chain uses TRBV7-2 with TRBJ2-3; TRBD2 agrees at 8 bases. Trimming removed 6 bases from V and 7 bases from J; junction bases left unmatched: 9. CDR3 length: 14 amino acids. Germline values: CDR1 SGHTA, CDR2 FQGNSA. The CDR3 bases are TGTGCCAGCAGTCCTCCGGGACTAGGAAATACGCAGTATTTT. It yields the protein CASSPPGLGNTQYF.

The chain uses TRBV7-9 and TRBJ2-3, with 8 bases aligning to TRBD1. V was pared by 11 bases and J by 3 bases, with 7 bases of the junction left unmatched. Germline lookup yields CDR1 SEHNR and CDR2 FQNEAQ (reference sequence). The CDR3 sequence is 13 residues long. The CDR3, as DNA: TGTGCCGTGACAGGGGAGGAGACAGATACGCAGTATTTT. Translated, it gives CAVTGEETDTQYF.

This chain links TRBV7-3 with TRBJ2-3; 10 bases are shared with TRBD2. There are 15 residues in the CDR3. V shed 10 bases and J 2 bases; nucleotides not matched to a gene: 9. Germline CDR1 reads SGHTA; CDR2 reads FQGTGA. CDR3 sequence: CATQERGGNTDTQYF. CDR3 bases: TGTGCCACCCAGGAGCGGGGGGGTAACACAGATACGCAGTATTTT.

This clone was observed a single time. The V and J genes are TRBV7-8 and TRBJ2-7; D may be TRBD2 (5 bases). The CDR3 has 15 residues. Germline loops: CDR1 SGHVS, CDR2 FQNEAQ. The ends were cut back, 6 bases at V and 10 bases at J, with 25 bases in the middle. In nucleotides, the CDR3 is TGTGCCAGCAGACGAGGTGAGGGATCTACGAAAGGACAGTACTTC. This translates into CASRRGEGSTKGQYF.

The chain joins TRBV7-3 to TRBJ2-7; TRBD1 matches 10 bases. Germline V lookup: CDR1 SGHTA, CDR2 FQGTGA. J gave up 0 bases and V 10 bases, and 15 bases lay outside the gene matches. This CDR3 spans 17 amino acids. The CDR3 nucleotides are TGTGCCAATACACGCAATGGGAGGACAGGGGGCTCCTACGAGCAGTACTTC. It translates to CANTRNGRTGGSYEQYF.

This clone has just a few counts. The V and J genes are TRBV27 and TRBJ2-3; 7 positions match TRBD2. Trimming at V came to 7 bases and at J to 0 bases, leaving 7 bases not matched to a gene. CDR3 size: 15 residues. Germline V gene lookup returns CDR1 MNHEY and CDR2 SMNVEV (reference sequence). CDR3 bases: TGTGCCAGCACCGAGGGACTACCTAGCACAGATACGCAGTATTTT. It is translated as CASTEGLPSTDTQYF.

This clone was found once. This rearrangement joins TRBV7-2 to TRBJ2-3; D not certain. The germline V gene has CDR1 SGHTA and CDR2 FQGNSA. V was shortened by 3 bases and J by 1 base, with 11 bases between the two germline ends. The CDR3 covers 15 residues. In DNA form, the CDR3 reads TGTGCCAGCAGCTTGTTCCCCCGGGGCACAGATACGCAGTATTTT. It translates to CASSLFPRGTDTQYF. The full variable domain, rest sourced from reference TRBV7-2 and TRBJ2-3, is GAGVSQSPSNKVTEKGKDVELRCDPISGHTALYWYRQSLGQGLEFLIYFQGNSAPDKSGLPSDRFSAERTGGSVSTLTIQRTQQEDSAVYLCASSLFPRGTDTQYFGPGTRLTVL.